These T cell receptor beta chains were read from a single sample in a study of T and B cells in COVID-19 patients. TCRdb re-analysed the multiplex PCR reads in MiXCR, keeping a single row per CDR3 protein. The sample shows approximately 3,700 distinct CDR3 sequences, 20% to 25% of them seen only once. The sample consisted of blood. The source of these receptors is a human donor with active COVID-19. CDR3s include the opening cysteine and the closing phenylalanine or tryptophan. A D gene is named only where the DNA matches it firmly. Clone size is stated in some rows and not others, as once, few, many or a class when expanded.

V	J	size	D	DNA	CDR3
TRBV6-1	TRBJ2-7	medium-sized	NA	TGTGCCAGCAGTGATTTGTACGGCGGGACCTACGAGCAGTACTTC	CASSDLYGGTYEQYF
TRBV20-1	TRBJ1-1	NA	TRBD1	TGCAGTGCTTTTCAGGGGGAGGCTGAAGCTTTCTTT	CSAFQGEAEAFF
TRBV11-2	TRBJ1-6	NA	NA	TGTGCCAGCAGCAAGGACGATCAGGAATCACCCCTCCACTTT	CASSKDDQESPLHF
TRBV6-5	TRBJ1-1	NA	NA	TGTGCCAGCAGGATTCTGGGAGGTTCGAACACTGAAGCTTTCTTT	CASRILGGSNTEAFF
TRBV14	TRBJ2-5	NA	NA	TGTGCCAGCAGCCAAGTGTCAGGCCCGGGGGCCCAGTACTTC	CASSQVSGPGAQYF
TRBV5-4	TRBJ1-6	medium-sized	TRBD1	TGTGCCAGCAGCTTGGCCGGGACAGGGGTGCAGTCCCTCCACTTT	CASSLAGTGVQSLHF
TRBV6-5	TRBJ2-1	medium-sized	NA	TGTGCCAGCAGTTACCGAAGGACATATGAGCAGTTCTTC	CASSYRRTYEQFF
TRBV29-1	TRBJ2-7	NA	NA	TGCAGCGTTGGTGGAGGGCGAATCTACGAGCAGTACTTC	CSVGGGRIYEQYF
TRBV29-1	TRBJ2-1	NA	TRBD2	TGCAGCGTCTCCGGGACTAGCGGCAATGAGCAGTTCTTC	CSVSGTSGNEQFF
TRBV18	TRBJ2-3	NA	NA	TGTGCCAGCTCACCAGTTAGGGACACAGATACGCAGTATTTT	CASSPVRDTDTQYF
TRBV12-3/TRBV12-4	TRBJ1-5	few	NA	TGTGCCAGCAGTTTCGCTAGGCAGGGGAATCAGCCCCAGCATTTT	CASSFARQGNQPQHF
TRBV12-3/TRBV12-4	TRBJ1-1	NA	NA	TGTGCCAGCAGCCCGAGACTGACAGGAGAAACTGAAGCTTTCTTT	CASSPRLTGETEAFF
TRBV18	TRBJ1-1	NA	TRBD1	TGTGCCAGCTCACCCGGACAGGGGGCGACTGAAGCTTTCTTT	CASSPGQGATEAFF
TRBV20-1	TRBJ1-1	NA	TRBD1	TGCAGTGCTAGAGTCAACAGGGGGAACACTGAAGCTTTCTTT	CSARVNRGNTEAFF
TRBV20-1	TRBJ1-1	once	NA	TGCAGTGCTAGACCCCAAGGGGGGGGCTCCTACACTGAAGCTTTCTTT	CSARPQGGGSYTEAFF
TRBV7-2	TRBJ1-4	few	NA	TGTGCCAGCAGTGACATGGGGCAGCTTAATGAAAAACTGTTTTTT	CASSDMGQLNEKLFF
TRBV6-5	TRBJ2-3	medium-sized	TRBD2	TGTGCCAGCAGCCTCACTAGCGGGGGGGCGGATACGCAGTATTTT	CASSLTSGGADTQYF
TRBV6-1	TRBJ1-2	NA	TRBD1	TGTGCCAGTACCGGGACAGGGGTTTCGCGCGGCTATGGCTACACCTTC	CASTGTGVSRGYGYTF
TRBV9	TRBJ2-3	few	TRBD2	TGTGCCAGCAGCGTCCCTGGGCGTGGAGCGGGGGACCTACAAGATACGCAGTATTTT	CASSVPGRGAGDLQDTQYF
TRBV20-1	TRBJ2-7	NA	TRBD1	TGCAGTGCAAAACCGGGACAGGGAACCTACGAGCAGTACTTC	CSAKPGQGTYEQYF
TRBV5-1	TRBJ2-5	NA	NA	TGCGCCAGCAGCTTGGGATTTGGTGAGACCCAGTACTTC	CASSLGFGETQYF
TRBV19	TRBJ2-7	medium-sized	NA	TGTGCCAGTAGTATACCTCTCGACACGGGCTACGAGCAGTACTTC	CASSIPLDTGYEQYF
TRBV12-3/TRBV12-4	TRBJ1-5	NA	TRBD1	TGTGCCAGCAGTGCCTACCGCCCGGGACAGGGGGCTCGCAATCAGCCCCAGCATTTT	CASSAYRPGQGARNQPQHF
TRBV7-9	TRBJ1-1	NA	NA	TGTGCCAGCAGCTTACAGGGGTCGGGCACTGAAGCTTTCTTT	CASSLQGSGTEAFF
TRBV20-1	TRBJ1-1	NA	TRBD1	TGCAGTGCTAGAGACCCTGGACAGGGGGCAGGGCCTGAAGCTTTCTTT	CSARDPGQGAGPEAFF
TRBV12-3/TRBV12-4	TRBJ2-2	medium-sized	NA	TGTGCCAGCTCCCGGACCGGGGAGCTGTTTTTT	CASSRTGELFF
TRBV11-2	TRBJ2-1	large	NA	TGTGCCAGCAGCTTAGAAATGACTGTCTCCAATGAGCAGTTCTTC	CASSLEMTVSNEQFF
TRBV12-3/TRBV12-4	TRBJ1-3	NA	TRBD1	TGTGCCAGCAGTTCCGGGACAGGGTTTGGAAACACCATATATTTT	CASSSGTGFGNTIYF
TRBV5-6	TRBJ2-5	medium-sized	TRBD2	TGTGCCAGCAGCCCAGGACTAGCGGGGGGGCAAGAGACCCAGTACTTC	CASSPGLAGGQETQYF
TRBV20-1	TRBJ2-7	NA	NA	TGCAGTGCTAAACCCGCGGGGACGATCTCCTACGAGCAGTACTTC	CSAKPAGTISYEQYF
TRBV5-1	TRBJ2-3	NA	TRBD2	TGCGCCAGCACCCGTCCTAGCGGGGGGGCAGAAGATACGCAGTATTTT	CASTRPSGGAEDTQYF
TRBV27	TRBJ2-1	medium-sized	NA	TGTGCCAGCAGTTTAGAGCCTCCCTCCGGGTACAATGAGCAGTTCTTC	CASSLEPPSGYNEQFF
TRBV6-6	TRBJ2-1	medium-sized	NA	TGTGCCAGCAGTTACAACACCCGGTACAATGAGCAGTTCTTC	CASSYNTRYNEQFF
TRBV19	TRBJ2-7	NA	TRBD2	TGTGCCAGTAGTGGGGGACTAGCGGGGAGTGCCTACGAGCAGTACTTC	CASSGGLAGSAYEQYF
TRBV7-2	TRBJ2-3	few	TRBD2	TGTGCCAGCAGCTTTAGCGGGAGTCGGACAGATACGCAGTATTTT	CASSFSGSRTDTQYF
TRBV6-2/TRBV6-3	TRBJ2-2	medium-sized	NA	TGTGCCAGCAGTTCCAAATACACCCCGGGTAGCTCCGGGGAGCTGTTTTTT	CASSSKYTPGSSGELFF
TRBV6-2/TRBV6-3	TRBJ1-5	medium-sized	TRBD1	TGTGCCAGCAGTTACTCAGCACGGACAGGCGGTCAGCCCCAGCATTTT	CASSYSARTGGQPQHF
TRBV6-1	TRBJ2-5	medium-sized	NA	TGTGCCAGCAGTCGCGGGGAAGAGACCCAGTACTTC	CASSRGEETQYF
TRBV18	TRBJ1-2	medium-sized	NA	TGTGCCAGCTCACCCCAGGGGTACGGCTACACCTTC	CASSPQGYGYTF
TRBV18	TRBJ1-2	medium-sized	NA	TGTGCCAGCAGACCGACGGACGGGTATGGCTACACCTTC	CASRPTDGYGYTF
TRBV6-4	TRBJ2-7	medium-sized	NA	TGTGCCAGCAGCGTCGGACGGATCGTCTACGAGCAGTACTTC	CASSVGRIVYEQYF
TRBV10-1	TRBJ2-2	few	TRBD2	TGCGCCAGCAGTGGGCTAGCGGGAGTCACCGGGGAGCTGTTTTTT	CASSGLAGVTGELFF
TRBV6-4	TRBJ1-2	medium-sized	NA	TGTGCCAGCAGGGCCGGGGCAGGGCTGAATGGCTACACCTTC	CASRAGAGLNGYTF
TRBV19	TRBJ1-4	medium-sized	TRBD1	TGTGCCAGTAGAGGATCTACAGGGGCTCGACGGGAAAAACTGTTTTTT	CASRGSTGARREKLFF
TRBV2	TRBJ2-3	NA	TRBD2	TGTGCCAGCAGATTGACTAGCGCAGTTAGCACAGATACGCAGTATTTT	CASRLTSAVSTDTQYF
TRBV7-9	TRBJ2-7	many	NA	TGTGCCAGCAGCTTCTCGGGATCCAGCTACGAGCAGTACTTC	CASSFSGSSYEQYF
TRBV19	TRBJ2-7	NA	TRBD2	TGTGCCAGTAGTGCGGGACTAGCGGGTTGCCTGTTCTCCTACGAGCAGTACTTC	CASSAGLAGCLFSYEQYF
TRBV6-5	TRBJ1-1	NA	TRBD1	TGTGCCAGCAGTTCGTCGACAGGGGGTACGCGAGCTTTCTTT	CASSSSTGGTRAFF
TRBV6-6	TRBJ2-2	medium-sized	NA	TGTGCCAGCAGTTACCAAGCGGGCCCCACCGGGGAGCTGTTTTTT	CASSYQAGPTGELFF
TRBV5-1	TRBJ2-1	few	TRBD2	TGCGCCAGCAACCCCAGACTAGCGGGGGGAGGCGAGCAGTTCTTC	CASNPRLAGGGEQFF
TRBV6-2/TRBV6-3	TRBJ1-2	NA	TRBD1	TGTGCCAGCAGTTACGGGGGGACAGGGGTTTCGCGCGGCTATGGCTACACCTTC	CASSYGGTGVSRGYGYTF
TRBV15	TRBJ2-3	large	NA	TGTGCCACCAGCAGAGAGTGGGGGGGCACAGATACGCAGTATTTT	CATSREWGGTDTQYF